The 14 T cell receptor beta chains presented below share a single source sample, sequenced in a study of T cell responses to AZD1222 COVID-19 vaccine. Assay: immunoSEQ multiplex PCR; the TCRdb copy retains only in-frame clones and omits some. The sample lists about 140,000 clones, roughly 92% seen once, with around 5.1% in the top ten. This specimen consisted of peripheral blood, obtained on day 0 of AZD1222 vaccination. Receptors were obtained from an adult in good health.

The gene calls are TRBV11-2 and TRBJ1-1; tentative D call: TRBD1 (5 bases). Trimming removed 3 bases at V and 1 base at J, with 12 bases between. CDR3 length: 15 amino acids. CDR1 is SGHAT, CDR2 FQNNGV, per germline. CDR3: CASSFRGEGNTEAFF. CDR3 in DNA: TGTGCCAGCAGCTTTCGGGGGGAAGGGAACACTGAAGCTTTCTTT.

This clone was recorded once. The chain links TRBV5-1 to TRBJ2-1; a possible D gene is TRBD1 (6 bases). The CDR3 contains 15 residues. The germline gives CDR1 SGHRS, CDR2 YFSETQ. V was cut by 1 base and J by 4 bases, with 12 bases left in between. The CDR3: CASSLLGQIYNEQFF. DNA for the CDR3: TGCGCCAGCAGCTTGCTCGGACAGATATACAATGAGCAGTTCTTC.

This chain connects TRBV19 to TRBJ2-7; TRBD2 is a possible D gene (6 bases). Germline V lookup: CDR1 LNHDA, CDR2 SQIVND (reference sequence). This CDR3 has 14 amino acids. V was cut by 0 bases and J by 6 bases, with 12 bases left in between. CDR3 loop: CASSIDLLGSEQYF. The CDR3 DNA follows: TGTGCCAGTAGTATAGATCTACTCGGGAGCGAGCAGTACTTC.

The CDR3 nucleotides read TGTGCCAGCTCACCAGGACAGCTCTACGAGCAGTACTTC. Its protein is CASSPGQLYEQYF. The chain links TRBV18 to TRBJ2-7; a possible D gene is TRBD1 (6 bases). Germline lookup yields CDR1 KGHSH and CDR2 LQKENI. This CDR3 has 13 amino acids. The ends were cut back, 2 bases at V and 3 bases at J, with 8 bases in the middle.

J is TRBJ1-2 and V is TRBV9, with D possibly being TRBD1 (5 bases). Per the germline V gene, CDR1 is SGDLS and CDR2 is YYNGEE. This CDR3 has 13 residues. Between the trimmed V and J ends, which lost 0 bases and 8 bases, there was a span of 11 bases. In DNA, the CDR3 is TGTGCCAGCAGCGTAGGATCCAGGGTAGGCTACACCTTC. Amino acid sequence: CASSVGSRVGYTF.

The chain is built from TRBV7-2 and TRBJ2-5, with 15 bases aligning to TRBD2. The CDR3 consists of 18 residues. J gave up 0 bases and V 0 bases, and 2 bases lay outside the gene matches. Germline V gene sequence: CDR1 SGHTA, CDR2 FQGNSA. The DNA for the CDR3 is TGTGCCAGCAGCTTAGCAGGGACTAGCGGGGGGTACCAAGAGACCCAGTACTTC. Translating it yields CASSLAGTSGGYQETQYF.

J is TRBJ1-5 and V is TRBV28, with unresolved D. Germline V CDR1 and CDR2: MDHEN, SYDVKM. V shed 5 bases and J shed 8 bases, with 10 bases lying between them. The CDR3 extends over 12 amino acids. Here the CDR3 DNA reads TGTGCCAGCAGTCCGTTAAACGAGCCCCAGCATTTT. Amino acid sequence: CASSPLNEPQHF.

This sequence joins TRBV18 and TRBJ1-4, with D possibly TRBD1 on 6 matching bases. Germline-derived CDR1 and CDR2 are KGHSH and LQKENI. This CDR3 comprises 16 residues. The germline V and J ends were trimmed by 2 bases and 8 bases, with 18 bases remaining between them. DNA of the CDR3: TGTGCCAGCTCACCATCCCGAACAGGGCTGGGAGAAAAACTGTTTTTT. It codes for CASSPSRTGLGEKLFF.

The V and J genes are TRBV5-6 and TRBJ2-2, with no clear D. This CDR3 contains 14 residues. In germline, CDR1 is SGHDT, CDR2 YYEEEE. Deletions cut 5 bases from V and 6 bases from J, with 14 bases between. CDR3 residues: CASSIGLRAGELFF. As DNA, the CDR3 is TGTGCCAGCAGTATAGGCCTAAGGGCCGGGGAGCTGTTTTTT.

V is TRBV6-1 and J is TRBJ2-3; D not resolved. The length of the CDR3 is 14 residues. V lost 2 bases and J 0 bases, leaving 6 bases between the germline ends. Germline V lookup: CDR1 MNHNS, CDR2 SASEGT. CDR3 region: CASSEMGSTDTQYF. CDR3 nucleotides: TGTGCCAGCAGTGAAATGGGCAGCACAGATACGCAGTATTTT.

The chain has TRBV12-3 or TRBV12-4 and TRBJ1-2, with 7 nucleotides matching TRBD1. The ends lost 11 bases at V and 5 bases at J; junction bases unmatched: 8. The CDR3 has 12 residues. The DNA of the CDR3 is TGTGCCGCCTCCGGGACAGTTTATGGCTACACCTTC. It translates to CAASGTVYGYTF.

This CDR3 is CASSMVAVGWAEAFF. In DNA, the CDR3 is TGTGCCAGTAGTATGGTGGCAGTGGGTTGGGCTGAAGCTTTCTTT. The rearrangement joins TRBV19 to TRBJ1-1; D uncertain. V was trimmed by 3 bases and J by 6 bases, leaving 17 bases between them. The CDR3 extends over 15 amino acids. CDR1 LNHDA and CDR2 SQIVND come from the germline V gene (reference sequence).

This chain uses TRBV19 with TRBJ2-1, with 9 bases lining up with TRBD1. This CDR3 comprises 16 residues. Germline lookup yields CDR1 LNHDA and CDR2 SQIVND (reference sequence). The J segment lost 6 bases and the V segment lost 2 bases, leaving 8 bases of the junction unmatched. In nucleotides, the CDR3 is TGTGCCAGTAGTATACTGGGGACAGGGTCTATCAATGAGCAGTTCTTC. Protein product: CASSILGTGSINEQFF. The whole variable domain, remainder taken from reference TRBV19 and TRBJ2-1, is DGGITQSPKYLFRKEGQNVTLSCEQNLNHDAMYWYRQDPGQGLRLIYYSQIVNDFQKGDIAEGYSVSREKKESFPLTVTSAQKNPTAFYLCASSILGTGSINEQFFGPGTRLTVL.

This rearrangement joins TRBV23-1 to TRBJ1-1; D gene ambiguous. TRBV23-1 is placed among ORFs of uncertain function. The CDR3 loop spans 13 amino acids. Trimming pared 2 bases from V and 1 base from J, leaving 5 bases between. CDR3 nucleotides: TGCGCCAGCAGTCAAGCCGAGAACACTGAAGCTTTCTTT. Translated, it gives CASSQAENTEAFF.